Presented here are 18 T cell receptor beta chains from one specimen sequenced in a study of shared clonotypes between healthy human individuals. The assay was immunoSEQ multiplex PCR, and TCRdb's table has in-frame clones only and misses some. The data contain more than 1.2 million clones, roughly 98.5% of them singletons. The source material was naive CD4+ T cells sorted from blood. Subset indicated: CD45RA+ positively selected. Receptors were obtained from a man younger than 40 in good health.

The V gene is TRBV7-8, the J gene TRBJ2-5, with D possibly TRBD1 on 6 matching bases. The V end was cut by 0 bases, the J end by 4 bases, with 12 bases between. The CDR3 loop spans 15 amino acids. Germline assignment: CDR1 SGHVS and CDR2 FQNEAQ. The CDR3 DNA is TGTGCCAGCAGCTTAGCGCGGACAGTCTTAGAGACCCAGTACTTC. It specifies CASSLARTVLETQYF.

This clone was picked up a small number of times. The V and J genes are TRBV4-2 and TRBJ2-7, with 7 bases aligning to TRBD1. V was pared by 3 bases and J by 1 base, with 3 bases of the junction left unmatched. The CDR3 loop spans 14 amino acids. Germline loops: CDR1 LGHNA, CDR2 YNFKEQ. This CDR3 is CASSQGQLSYEQYF. The DNA of the CDR3 is TGTGCCAGCAGCCAGGGACAGCTATCCTACGAGCAGTACTTC.

About this clone itself: Other DNA sequences from this sample encode an identical CDR3 as well. J is TRBJ1-4 and V is TRBV5-1, with 7 bases identical to TRBD1. The V gene end was trimmed by 3 bases and the J gene end by 8 bases; junction bases not matched to a gene: 7. The CDR3 is 14 amino acids. Per germline, CDR1 SGHRS and CDR2 YFSETQ. The CDR3 reads CASSSTGVGEKLFF. The CDR3 DNA reads TGCGCCAGCAGCTCCACAGGGGTCGGCGAAAAACTGTTTTTT.

The V and J genes are TRBV5-1 and TRBJ1-1; possible D gene TRBD1, 5 bases. The V gene's germline CDR1 is SGHRS and CDR2 YFSETQ. The CDR3 is 16 residues long. With 2 bases removed from V and 1 base from J, the gap between germline ends came to 15 bases. The CDR3 coding sequence is TGCGCCAGCAGCTTCCCGGGGGGAGGAACGAACACTGAAGCTTTCTTT. Its translation: CASSFPGGGTNTEAFF.

The rearrangement joins TRBV6-6 to TRBJ1-2, with D possibly TRBD1 on 6 matching bases. V was clipped by 0 bases and J by 2 bases, with 13 bases between them. The CDR3 has 16 amino acids. Germline V lookup: CDR1 MNHNY, CDR2 SVGAGI (reference sequence). CDR3 DNA sequence: TGTGCCAGCAGTTACTCGCTCGGGGGCGCGAACTATGGCTACACCTTC. It is translated as CASSYSLGGANYGYTF.

The chain employs TRBV5-5 and TRBJ2-4; 12 positions agree with TRBD2. Trimming at V came to 8 bases and at J to 1 base, leaving 7 bases not matched to a gene. The CDR3 contains 16 residues. Germline V gives CDR1 SGHKS, CDR2 YYEKEE (reference sequence). In nucleotides, the CDR3 is TGTGCCAGTACCCCACTAGCGGGAGGTGCCAAAAACATTCAGTACTTC. Its protein product is CASTPLAGGAKNIQYF.

This chain links TRBV9 with TRBJ2-3, with 14 nucleotides matching TRBD2. CDR3 length equals 18 residues. Germline CDR1 reads SGDLS; CDR2 reads YYNGEE. V gave up 0 bases and J gave up 6 bases; unmatched junction bases: 9. This chain's CDR3 is CASSVVGLAGAGPDTQYF. CDR3 in DNA: TGTGCCAGCAGCGTAGTGGGACTAGCGGGAGCCGGGCCGGATACGCAGTATTTT.

The rearrangement uses TRBV5-5 and TRBJ2-7; D is unresolved. This CDR3 spans 14 amino acids. From germline, CDR1 is SGHKS and CDR2 YYEKEE (reference sequence). V was cut by 2 bases and J by 6 bases, with 15 bases left in between. DNA for the CDR3: TGTGCCAGCAGCTTAGTAGTTGGCGCGGCCGAGCAGTACTTC. Residues: CASSLVVGAAEQYF. Full variable domain (outside the CDR3, taken from reference TRBV5-5 and TRBJ2-7): DAGVTQSPTHLIKTRGQQVTLRCSPISGHKSVSWYQQVLGQGPQFIFQYYEKEERGRGNFPDRFSARQFPNYSSELNVNALLLGDSALYLCASSLVVGAAEQYFGPGTRLTVT.

The chain is built from TRBV5-1 and TRBJ2-2; D unclear. V lost 0 bases and J lost 1, with 4 bases in between. The CDR3 totals 14 residues. Per germline, CDR1 SGHRS and CDR2 YFSETQ. Here the CDR3 DNA reads TGCGCCAGCAGCTTGGCCTGGAACACCGGGGAGCTGTTTTTT. Protein product: CASSLAWNTGELFF.

This chain links TRBV6-1 with TRBJ2-2, with D unresolved. CDR1 MNHNS and CDR2 SASEGT come from the germline V gene. The CDR3 consists of 14 residues. V was cut by 1 base and J by 9 bases, with 12 bases left in between. The chain's CDR3 is CASSEEGRPRELFF. CDR3 coding DNA: TGTGCCAGCAGTGAAGAGGGCCGCCCTAGGGAGCTGTTTTTT.

This chain joins TRBV5-4 and TRBJ1-4; 10 bases match TRBD1. Germline V gene data show CDR1 as SGHNT and CDR2 as YYREEE (reference sequence). V lost 2 bases to trimming and J lost 0 bases; unmatched junction nucleotides: 7. The CDR3 consists of 18 residues. The CDR3 here is CASSFRQGAFATNEKLFF. DNA of the CDR3: TGTGCCAGCAGCTTTCGACAGGGGGCTTTTGCAACTAATGAAAAACTGTTTTTT.

The chain couples TRBV7-8 to TRBJ2-2; perhaps TRBD2 as D (5 bases). V dropped 5 bases and J dropped 4 bases, with 17 bases sitting between them. Germline CDR1 SGHVS, CDR2 FQNEAQ. The CDR3 loop spans 16 amino acids. The CDR3 sequence is CASSPKGDWGTGELFF. For the CDR3, the DNA is TGTGCCAGCAGCCCGAAGGGAGATTGGGGCACCGGGGAGCTGTTTTTT.

The J gene is TRBJ1-2, the V gene TRBV4-1; the D gene is possibly TRBD1 (6 bases). The CDR3 contains 14 residues. Deletions cut 4 bases from V and 5 bases from J, with 14 bases between. The V gene's germline CDR1 is MGHRA and CDR2 YSYEKL. CDR3: CASSPADGTYGYTF. The DNA of the CDR3 is TGCGCCAGCAGCCCGGCGGACGGGACATATGGCTACACCTTC.

The J gene is TRBJ1-3, the V gene TRBV6-6; weak D call: TRBD1 (6 bases). V gave up 6 bases and J gave up 2 bases, with 8 bases separating them. This CDR3 comprises 13 residues. The germline gives CDR1 MNHNY, CDR2 SVGAGI (reference sequence). CDR3 DNA sequence: TGTGCCAGCAGACAGGGTACTGGAAACACCATATATTTT. It yields the protein CASRQGTGNTIYF.

The V call is TRBV5-1, the J call TRBJ1-4; D remains ambiguous. The CDR3 extends over 17 amino acids. Looked up from germline, CDR1 is SGHRS and CDR2 is YFSETQ. Trimming pared 1 base from V and 5 bases from J, leaving 18 bases between. The CDR3 is CASSLSQNPAGNEKLFF. The DNA for the CDR3 is TGCGCCAGCAGCTTGTCCCAAAACCCCGCCGGGAATGAAAAACTGTTTTTT.

The chain carries TRBV5-5 and TRBJ2-6; possible D gene TRBD2, 5 bases. The CDR3 contains 16 residues. V dropped 0 bases and J dropped 2 bases, with 9 bases sitting between them. The germline V gene has CDR1 SGHKS and CDR2 YYEKEE (reference sequence). The CDR3 nucleotides are TGTGCCAGCAGCTTGGAAGCGGTTACTGGGGCCAACGTCCTGACTTTC. Protein product: CASSLEAVTGANVLTF. Complete variable domain (other parts from reference TRBV5-5 and TRBJ2-6): DAGVTQSPTHLIKTRGQQVTLRCSPISGHKSVSWYQQVLGQGPQFIFQYYEKEERGRGNFPDRFSARQFPNYSSELNVNALLLGDSALYLCASSLEAVTGANVLTFGAGSRLTVL.

In the case of this clone: The junction departs from the called germline gene at one end, perhaps through a read error. The V gene is TRBV15, the J gene TRBJ2-3; 9 bases map to TRBD2. In germline, CDR1 is LNHNV, CDR2 YYDKDF (reference sequence). This CDR3 spans 16 amino acids. The CDR3 sequence is CAISRERAGGTDTQYF. As DNA, the CDR3 is TGTGCCATCAGCAGAGAGCGAGCGGGAGGTACAGATACGCAGTATTTT.

The chain has TRBV28 and TRBJ2-2; D gene uncertain. This CDR3 is 12 amino acids long. The germline V and J ends were trimmed by 4 bases and 6 bases, with 6 bases remaining between them. Germline assignment: CDR1 MDHEN and CDR2 SYDVKM. For the CDR3, the DNA is TGTGCCAGCAGTTCCATTCCCGGGGAGCTGTTTTTT. As protein: CASSSIPGELFF.